The rows below give T cell receptor beta chains drawn from one sample of a study of T-cell memory formation after mild COVID-19. TCRdb processed the 5' RACE reads anew with MiXCR; each CDR3 protein has one entry. The sample records about 400,000 distinct CDR3 sequences, about a quarter being singletons. Specimen: PBMCs or a T cell subset sorted from them (not recorded which). The receptors were gathered from an adult woman who had mild COVID-19 (a few samples of this study predate the infection). Cell type and time point are not known. The CDR3 runs from the conserved cysteine through the conserved F or W. A D gene is named only where the DNA matches it firmly. Expanded clones are given a class, and other clones once, few, many or no size at all.

J gene: TRBJ2-4
D gene: TRBD2
clone size: few
V gene: TRBV20-1
CDR3 protein: CSARTSEKNIQYF
CDR3 DNA: TGCAGTGCGAGGACTAGCGAAAAAAACATTCAGTACTTC

J gene: TRBJ2-7
D gene: -
clone size: -
V gene: TRBV12-3/TRBV12-4
CDR3 protein: CASSQHRDPLGQYF
CDR3 DNA: TGTGCCAGCAGTCAACATAGGGACCCCTTGGGGCAGTACTTC

J gene: TRBJ1-1
D gene: -
clone size: few
V gene: TRBV12-3/TRBV12-4
CDR3 protein: CASSLGTRGTEAFF
CDR3 DNA: TGTGCCAGCAGTTTAGGGACGAGGGGCACTGAAGCTTTCTTT

J gene: TRBJ2-7
D gene: TRBD2
clone size: -
V gene: TRBV7-9
CDR3 protein: CASSYVLREALYEQYF
CDR3 DNA: TGTGCCAGCAGCTATGTACTGCGGGAGGCCCTCTACGAGCAGTACTTC

J gene: TRBJ2-5
D gene: -
clone size: few
V gene: TRBV7-9
CDR3 protein: CASSLRAEETQYF
CDR3 DNA: TGTGCCAGCAGCTTAAGGGCGGAAGAGACCCAGTACTTC

J gene: TRBJ1-2
D gene: TRBD1
clone size: -
V gene: TRBV20-1
CDR3 protein: CSARGFGPDRGHFNYGYTF
CDR3 DNA: TGCAGTGCTCGAGGGTTCGGTCCGGACAGGGGGCATTTTAACTATGGCTACACCTTC

J gene: TRBJ2-7
D gene: -
clone size: -
V gene: TRBV18
CDR3 protein: CASSHRANEQYF
CDR3 DNA: TGTGCCAGCTCACACAGGGCCAACGAGCAGTACTTC

J gene: TRBJ2-7
D gene: -
clone size: many
V gene: TRBV18
CDR3 protein: CASSGSYEQYF
CDR3 DNA: TGTGCCAGCAGCGGCAGCTACGAGCAGTACTTC

J gene: TRBJ2-1
D gene: TRBD1
clone size: -
V gene: TRBV29-1
CDR3 protein: CSVERQGVDNEQFF
CDR3 DNA: TGCAGCGTTGAGCGACAGGGGGTAGACAATGAGCAGTTCTTC

J gene: TRBJ2-5
D gene: -
clone size: many
V gene: TRBV7-2
CDR3 protein: CASSLNAGQETQYF
CDR3 DNA: TGTGCCAGCAGCTTGAATGCAGGGCAAGAGACCCAGTACTTC

J gene: TRBJ2-6
D gene: -
clone size: -
V gene: TRBV20-1
CDR3 protein: CSAPTVSGANVLTF
CDR3 DNA: TGCAGTGCTCCGACAGTCTCTGGGGCCAACGTCCTGACTTTC

J gene: TRBJ2-7
D gene: -
clone size: -
V gene: TRBV29-1
CDR3 protein: CSVGQGLTYEQYF
CDR3 DNA: TGCAGCGTTGGGCAGGGGTTAACCTACGAGCAGTACTTC

J gene: TRBJ2-7
D gene: TRBD2
clone size: few
V gene: TRBV29-1
CDR3 protein: CSVPRAGGTPYEQYF
CDR3 DNA: TGCAGCGTCCCGCGGGCGGGAGGAACACCCTACGAGCAGTACTTC

J gene: TRBJ1-2
D gene: -
clone size: many
V gene: TRBV7-6
CDR3 protein: CASSSQGSGAYGYTF
CDR3 DNA: TGTGCCAGCAGCTCACAGGGAAGTGGGGCCTATGGCTACACCTTC

J gene: TRBJ2-7
D gene: TRBD2
clone size: few
V gene: TRBV6-6
CDR3 protein: CASSQGLAGAAHEQYF
CDR3 DNA: TGTGCCAGCAGTCAAGGACTAGCGGGAGCCGCCCACGAGCAGTACTTC

J gene: TRBJ2-7
D gene: -
clone size: medium-sized
V gene: TRBV12-3/TRBV12-4
CDR3 protein: CASSSTTPVRYEQYF
CDR3 DNA: TGTGCCAGCAGTTCCACTACCCCGGTCCGCTACGAGCAGTACTTC

J gene: TRBJ2-1
D gene: TRBD2
clone size: few
V gene: TRBV12-3/TRBV12-4
CDR3 protein: CASRSSGRASIQFF
CDR3 DNA: TGTGCCAGTCGGAGTAGCGGGAGAGCGTCGATTCAGTTCTTC

J gene: TRBJ2-7
D gene: -
clone size: -
V gene: TRBV6-2/TRBV6-3
CDR3 protein: CASTPRPAQQDYEQYF
CDR3 DNA: TGTGCCAGCACTCCTAGACCTGCACAACAAGACTACGAGCAGTACTTC

J gene: TRBJ2-2
D gene: -
clone size: -
V gene: TRBV19
CDR3 protein: CASWVGGIANTGELFF
CDR3 DNA: TGTGCCAGTTGGGTAGGTGGGATTGCGAACACCGGGGAGCTGTTTTTT

J gene: TRBJ2-7
D gene: TRBD1
clone size: -
V gene: TRBV7-2
CDR3 protein: CASSQGDRGEQYF
CDR3 DNA: TGTGCCAGCAGTCAAGGGGACAGGGGCGAGCAGTACTTC

J gene: TRBJ2-3
D gene: TRBD2
clone size: -
V gene: TRBV20-1
CDR3 protein: CSARVGLAGGFTDTQYF
CDR3 DNA: TGCAGTGCTAGAGTTGGGCTAGCGGGTGGGTTCACAGATACGCAGTATTTT

J gene: TRBJ1-1
D gene: TRBD1
clone size: -
V gene: TRBV20-1
CDR3 protein: CSADRGGSRRNTEAFF
CDR3 DNA: TGCAGTGCCGACAGGGGCGGGTCGCGTAGGAACACTGAAGCTTTCTTT

J gene: TRBJ2-1
D gene: -
clone size: -
V gene: TRBV15
CDR3 protein: CATSSRNSYNEQFF
CDR3 DNA: TGTGCCACCAGCAGCCGAAACTCCTACAATGAGCAGTTCTTC

J gene: TRBJ2-6
D gene: TRBD1
clone size: -
V gene: TRBV7-3
CDR3 protein: CASSLYLRTGKSSGANVLTF
CDR3 DNA: TGTGCCAGCAGCCTCTATTTAAGGACAGGGAAAAGCTCTGGGGCCAACGTCCTGACTTTC

J gene: TRBJ2-7
D gene: TRBD1
clone size: few
V gene: TRBV4-2
CDR3 protein: CASSPWTGALTGGEQYF
CDR3 DNA: TGTGCCAGCAGCCCTTGGACAGGGGCCCTGACGGGGGGCGAGCAGTACTTC

J gene: TRBJ2-1
D gene: -
clone size: few
V gene: TRBV7-3
CDR3 protein: CASSGGLAGEQFF
CDR3 DNA: TGTGCCAGCAGCGGAGGTTTGGCGGGTGAGCAGTTCTTC

J gene: TRBJ2-7
D gene: -
clone size: few
V gene: TRBV12-3/TRBV12-4
CDR3 protein: CASSPTHGTGHEQYF
CDR3 DNA: TGTGCCAGCAGTCCCACCCACGGGACTGGCCACGAGCAGTACTTC

J gene: TRBJ1-3
D gene: TRBD1
clone size: few
V gene: TRBV27
CDR3 protein: CASSQTDRVPPFSGNTIYF
CDR3 DNA: TGTGCCAGCAGTCAAACCGACAGGGTTCCTCCTTTCTCTGGAAACACCATATATTTT

J gene: TRBJ2-1
D gene: TRBD2
clone size: -
V gene: TRBV29-1
CDR3 protein: CSVVTPREGPYNEQFF
CDR3 DNA: TGCAGCGTTGTGACACCACGGGAGGGCCCCTACAATGAGCAGTTCTTC

J gene: TRBJ1-1
D gene: -
clone size: few
V gene: TRBV7-2
CDR3 protein: CASSFFPAGEAFF
CDR3 DNA: TGTGCCAGCAGCTTTTTCCCAGCGGGGGAAGCTTTCTTT

J gene: TRBJ2-7
D gene: -
clone size: -
V gene: TRBV29-1
CDR3 protein: CSVEVVGATYEQYF
CDR3 DNA: TGCAGCGTTGAAGTAGTAGGGGCGACCTACGAGCAGTACTTC

J gene: TRBJ1-2
D gene: TRBD1
clone size: -
V gene: TRBV7-2
CDR3 protein: CASSLLSRQGGWNSYGYTF
CDR3 DNA: TGTGCCAGCAGCTTATTATCCCGTCAGGGGGGGTGGAATTCCTATGGCTACACCTTC

J gene: TRBJ2-1
D gene: -
clone size: once
V gene: TRBV18
CDR3 protein: CASSPPSLHPSNNEQFF
CDR3 DNA: TGTGCCAGCTCACCACCTAGCCTCCACCCCTCCAACAATGAGCAGTTCTTC

J gene: TRBJ1-1
D gene: -
clone size: -
V gene: TRBV19
CDR3 protein: CASRTDGMNTEAFF
CDR3 DNA: TGTGCCAGTAGGACCGACGGGATGAACACTGAAGCTTTCTTT

J gene: TRBJ1-1
D gene: -
clone size: many
V gene: TRBV7-8
CDR3 protein: CASSIITTVNTEAFF
CDR3 DNA: TGTGCCAGCAGCATTATAACGACAGTGAACACTGAAGCTTTCTTT

J gene: TRBJ2-7
D gene: -
clone size: few
V gene: TRBV2
CDR3 protein: CASGRDRLIPEQYF
CDR3 DNA: TGTGCCAGCGGGAGGGACAGGTTGATCCCCGAGCAGTACTTC

J gene: TRBJ2-2
D gene: TRBD1
clone size: -
V gene: TRBV5-1
CDR3 protein: CASSFSLDRAGELFF
CDR3 DNA: TGCGCCAGCAGCTTCTCGCTCGACAGGGCCGGGGAGCTGTTTTTT

J gene: TRBJ2-3
D gene: TRBD2
clone size: -
V gene: TRBV5-1
CDR3 protein: CASSLPERGSTDTQYF
CDR3 DNA: TGCGCCAGCAGCTTACCCGAGCGGGGTAGCACAGATACGCAGTATTTT

J gene: TRBJ2-7
D gene: -
clone size: few
V gene: TRBV5-6
CDR3 protein: CASSLMDLYEQYF
CDR3 DNA: TGTGCCAGCAGCTTGATGGATTTATACGAGCAGTACTTC

J gene: TRBJ2-7
D gene: -
clone size: -
V gene: TRBV6-5
CDR3 protein: CASSYGGPEYEQYF
CDR3 DNA: TGTGCCAGCAGTTACGGGGGACCCGAATACGAGCAGTACTTC

J gene: TRBJ2-2
D gene: -
clone size: few
V gene: TRBV11-3
CDR3 protein: CASSVVGTNTGELFF
CDR3 DNA: TGTGCCAGCAGCGTGGTGGGTACGAACACCGGGGAGCTGTTTTTT